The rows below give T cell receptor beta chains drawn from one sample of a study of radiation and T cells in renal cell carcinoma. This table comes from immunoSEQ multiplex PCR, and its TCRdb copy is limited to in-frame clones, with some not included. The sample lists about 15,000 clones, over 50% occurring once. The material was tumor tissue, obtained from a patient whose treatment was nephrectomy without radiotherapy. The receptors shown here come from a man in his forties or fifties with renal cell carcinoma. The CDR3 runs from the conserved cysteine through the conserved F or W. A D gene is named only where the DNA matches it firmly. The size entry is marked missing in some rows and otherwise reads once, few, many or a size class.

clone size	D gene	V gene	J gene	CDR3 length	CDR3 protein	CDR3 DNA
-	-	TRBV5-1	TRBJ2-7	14	CASSVLQGSYEQYF	TGCGCCAGCAGCGTGTTACAGGGTTCCTACGAGCAGTACTTC
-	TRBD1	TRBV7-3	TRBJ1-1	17	CASSLNGGLTGDTEAFF	TGTGCCAGCAGCTTAAATGGGGGATTGACAGGGGACACTGAAGCTTTCTTT
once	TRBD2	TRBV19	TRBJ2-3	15	CASSIVAGGGDTQYF	TGTGCCAGTAGTATAGTAGCGGGAGGAGGAGATACGCAGTATTTT
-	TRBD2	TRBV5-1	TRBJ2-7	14	CASSLGGLVYEQYF	TGCGCCAGCAGCCTTGGGGGACTAGTATACGAGCAGTACTTC
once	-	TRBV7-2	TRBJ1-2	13	CASSLDGKGGYTF	TGTGCCAGCAGCTTAGACGGAAAAGGGGGCTACACCTTC
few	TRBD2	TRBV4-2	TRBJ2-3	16	CASSQEPGGITDTQYF	TGTGCCAGCAGCCAAGAACCGGGGGGGATCACAGATACGCAGTATTTT
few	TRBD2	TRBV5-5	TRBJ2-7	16	CASSTLLAGASYEQYF	TGTGCCAGCAGCACGTTACTAGCGGGGGCCTCCTACGAGCAGTACTTC
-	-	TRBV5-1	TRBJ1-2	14	CASSLGTGSRGYTF	TGCGCCAGCAGCTTGGGAACGGGGAGTCGAGGCTACACCTTC
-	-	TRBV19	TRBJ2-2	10	CATGTGELFF	TGTGCCACAGGCACCGGGGAGCTGTTTTTT
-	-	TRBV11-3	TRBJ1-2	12	CASSVANYGYTF	TGTGCCAGCTCAGTAGCTAACTATGGCTACACCTTC